These 13 T cell receptor beta chains were sequenced from one sample in a study of T cell changes during pregnancy in multiple sclerosis. Sequencing was performed with immunoSEQ multiplex PCR; in TCRdb, only in-frame clones are kept and a portion is missing. In the table there are tens of thousands of clones, nearly 90% of which are singletons. The sample consisted of CD4+ T cells from peripheral blood mononuclear cells, taken in the first trimester of pregnancy. These receptors were obtained from a female donor with multiple sclerosis, enrolled in a pregnancy study.

This clone was detected only once. The rearrangement links TRBV10-1 to TRBJ2-3, with a weak D call TRBD2 (6 bases). V dropped 6 bases and J dropped 0 bases, with 10 bases sitting between them. The germline V gene has CDR1 WNHNN and CDR2 SYGVQD (reference sequence). The CDR3 covers 14 residues. The CDR3 bases are TGCGCCAGCAGCCCCGGGACTAGCACAGATACGCAGTATTTT. Translation: CASSPGTSTDTQYF.

The rearrangement uses TRBV10-1 and TRBJ2-4; D is ambiguous. CDR1 is WNHNN and CDR2 is SYGVQD in the germline V gene (reference sequence). Between the trimmed V and J ends, which lost 1 base and 1 base, there was a span of 5 bases. The CDR3 runs to 14 residues. CDR3 protein: CASSEYGAKNIQYF. In DNA, the CDR3 is TGCGCCAGCAGTGAGTACGGGGCCAAAAACATTCAGTACTTC.

This clone was observed a handful of times. The chain recombines TRBV7-2 with TRBJ1-2; TRBD1 matches 7 bases. Trimming at V came to 4 bases and at J to 4 bases, leaving 6 bases not matched to a gene. The CDR3 totals 14 residues. Germline lookup yields CDR1 SGHTA and CDR2 FQGNSA. DNA for the CDR3: TGTGCCAGCAGCTCGGGGACAGCGAGCTATGGCTACACCTTC. Translating it yields CASSSGTASYGYTF.

The chain employs TRBV5-1 and TRBJ2-1; D is perhaps TRBD2 (6 bases). V shed 5 bases and J shed 0 bases, with 9 bases lying between them. The CDR3 length is 14 residues. The V gene's germline CDR1 is SGHRS and CDR2 YFSETQ. CDR3 amino acids: CASRIADSYNEQFF. The CDR3 coding sequence is TGCGCCAGCAGGATAGCGGACTCCTACAATGAGCAGTTCTTC.

The genes are TRBV7-8 and TRBJ2-1, with D maybe TRBD2 (5 bases). Deletions cut 4 bases from V and 6 bases from J, with 19 bases between. From germline, CDR1 is SGHVS and CDR2 FQNEAQ. The CDR3 is 16 residues long. CDR3 sequence reads: CASSSRSRGVGNEQFF. The CDR3 nucleotides are TGTGCCAGCAGCTCTCGGTCTCGGGGAGTCGGCAATGAGCAGTTCTTC.

The chain uses TRBV7-2 and TRBJ2-3; maybe TRBD1 (6 bases). Trimming removed 8 bases from V and 13 bases from J, with 16 bases in between. This CDR3 region has 11 residues. CDR1 SGHTA and CDR2 FQGNSA come from the germline V gene. CDR3 region: CASVGQGQKYF. CDR3 nucleotides: TGTGCCAGCGTAGGGCAGGGACAAAAGTATTTT.

This rearrangement joins TRBV7-9 to TRBJ2-1, with a possible D match to TRBD2 (5 bases). V lost 3 bases to trimming and J lost 2 bases, with 11 bases between them. CDR3 length: 15 residues. The germline V gene has CDR1 SEHNR and CDR2 FQNEAQ (reference sequence). Here the CDR3 DNA reads TGTGCCAGCAGCTTGGTAGGACTGCCCTACAATGAGCAGTTCTTC. This gives the protein CASSLVGLPYNEQFF.

This chain joins TRBV6-6 and TRBJ1-1; D call uncertain. The CDR3 length is 12 residues. Between the trimmed V and J ends, which lost 2 bases and 5 bases, there was a span of 6 bases. Germline V gene data show CDR1 as MNHNY and CDR2 as SVGAGI (reference sequence). The CDR3 sequence is CASSYGETEAFF. DNA for the CDR3: TGTGCCAGCAGTTACGGGGAGACTGAAGCTTTCTTT.

The rearrangement links TRBV25-1 to TRBJ1-2; D gene uncertain. Trimming took 4 bases from V and 4 from J, leaving 7 bases between them. Germline-derived CDR1 and CDR2 are MGHDK and SYGVNS. The length of the CDR3 is 12 residues. This CDR3 reads CASSAQIYGYTF. In DNA, the CDR3 is TGTGCCAGCAGTGCACAGATCTATGGCTACACCTTC.

This clone showed up many times. The chain combines TRBV6-1 with TRBJ1-1; D unclear. Trimming removed 4 bases from V and 0 bases from J, with 9 bases in between. This CDR3 comprises 14 residues. CDR1 and CDR2 (germline): MNHNS, SASEGT. This chain's CDR3 is CASSARLVNTEAFF. CDR3 nucleotides: TGTGCCAGCAGTGCCCGACTGGTGAACACTGAAGCTTTCTTT.

V and J are TRBV27 and TRBJ2-5, with 7 bases matching TRBD2. This CDR3 is 15 amino acids long. V lost 5 bases to trimming and J lost 5 bases; unmatched junction nucleotides: 11. The V gene's germline CDR1 is MNHEY and CDR2 SMNVEV (reference sequence). For the CDR3, the DNA is TGTGCCAGCAGTCTTAGACTAGCACCACGGGAGACCCAGTACTTC. This encodes CASSLRLAPRETQYF.

The chain carries TRBV19 and TRBJ2-1; 14 nucleotides agree with TRBD2. This CDR3 comprises 15 residues. CDR1 is LNHDA and CDR2 is SQIVND in the germline V gene (reference sequence). J lost 4 bases, V lost 9 bases, and 5 bases had no gene match. The CDR3 DNA sequence: TGTGCCAGCCTAAGACTAGCGGGAGGGTACAATGAGCAGTTCTTC. As protein: CASLRLAGGYNEQFF.

The rearrangement uses TRBV4-3 and TRBJ2-3; 10 bases align to TRBD2. CDR1 and CDR2 (germline): LGHNA, YSLEER. J was trimmed by 6 bases and V by 0 bases; bases with no gene match: 9. The CDR3 spans 17 residues. The CDR3 region has the DNA TGCGCCAGCAGCCAAGACCCGGGACTAGCGTCCCATGATACGCAGTATTTT. Protein sequence: CASSQDPGLASHDTQYF.